This record concerns one T cell receptor beta chain sequence. Its antigen is unidentified. TCRdb re-clonotyped the PCR reads through MiXCR. The sample lists 30,000 to 35,000 clones; about 15% were seen once. Germline CDR1 SGHAT, CDR2 FQDESV (reference sequence). V was clipped by 4 bases and J by 0 bases, with 12 bases between them. This CDR3 region has 16 residues. This entry comes from a study of metastatic and nonmetastatic thyroid tumors. Whole-study results and caveats: A significant increase in TCR beta diversity was reportedly seen in malignant thyroid tumors relative to benign nodules, in blood and tumor.

No treatment had been given to any patient before thyroid surgery. The sequenced sample consisted of blood. The TCR was taken from a female donor with papillary thyroid cancer or a benign thyroid nodule (not recorded which). Some clones in this sample may be carry-over from other donors' samples. The chain couples TRBV11-1 to TRBJ2-2, with D perhaps given as TRBD1 or TRBD2 (5 bases each). The CDR3 spells CASSSWGITNTGELFF. As DNA, the CDR3 is TGTGCCAGCAGCTCTTGGGGGATTACGAACACCGGGGAGCTGTTTTTT. The entire variable domain, with the rest obtained from reference TRBV11-1 and TRBJ2-2, is as follows: EAEVAQSPRYKITEKSQAVAFWCDPISGHATLYWYRQILGQGPELLVQFQDESVVDDSQLPKDRFSAERLKGVDSTLKIQPAELGDSAMYLCASSSWGITNTGELFFGEGSRLTVL.